This record covers a single TCR beta chain. Germline values: CDR1 LGHDT, CDR2 YNNKEL (reference sequence). The CDR3 runs 13 residues. Trimming took 6 bases from V and 4 from J, leaving 9 bases between them. This specimen belongs to a study of blood T cell repertoires in COVID-19. Generated by immunoSEQ multiplex PCR, the TCRdb table keeps only in-frame clones and is missing some. The table includes tens of thousands of clones, 70% to 90% detected once. The rearrangement joins TRBV3-1 (or the pseudogene TRBV3-2) to TRBJ2-2; D is unresolved. Specimen: peripheral blood. The receptor was isolated from a man between 65 and 80 years old with acute or convalescent COVID-19. The CDR3 protein is CASRADFTGELFF. DNA of the CDR3: TGTGCCAGCAGGGCCGATTTCACCGGGGAGCTGTTTTTT.